This T cell receptor beta chain originates from a study of a mutant IDH1 vaccine in newly diagnosed glioma. Regarding time point: baseline, week 1 (first vaccination visit). The treatment here: pre-vaccination baseline after standard-of-care therapy. Overall study results and limits: Induction of immune responses by the vaccine occurred in 85% to 95% of patients.

Concerning this clone: What it recognizes is unknown.

Generated by immunoSEQ multiplex PCR, the TCRdb table keeps only in-frame clones and is missing some. The data show about 34,000 clones, about 80% seen once. Germline values: CDR1 SEHNR, CDR2 FQNEAQ (reference sequence). Trimming cost V 5 bases and J 1 base, with 8 bases left between them. The CDR3 is 13 amino acids. This sequence originates from a man aged 45 to 65 with glioma. Some clones in this sample may be carry-over from other donors' samples. The genes are TRBV7-9 and TRBJ1-1; no clear D gene. Specimen: peripheral blood mononuclear cells (PBMCs), collected from a glioma patient treated with radiotherapy, temozolomide or both. Written as DNA, the CDR3 is TGTGCCAGCAGCGCCACGTGGAACACTGAAGCTTTCTTT. Its translation: CASSATWNTEAFF. Using reference TRBV7-9 and TRBJ1-1 for the parts outside the CDR3, the full variable domain is DTGVSQNPRHKITKRGQNVTFRCDPISEHNRLYWYRQTLGQGPEFLTYFQNEAQLEKSRLLSDRFSAERPKGSFSTLEIQRTEQGDSAMYLCASSATWNTEAFFGQGTRLTVV.